These 25 T cell receptor beta chains share one sample of origin, sequenced in a study of blood T cell repertoires in COVID-19. This table comes from immunoSEQ multiplex PCR, and its TCRdb copy is limited to in-frame clones, with some not included. The data hold about 120,000 clones, with around 85% observed a single time. Sequenced material: peripheral blood. The receptors were sampled from a young man with COVID-19, enrolled during active disease.

This clone was detected ten times or more. This sequence joins TRBV6-5 and TRBJ2-7, with TRBD1 matching 8 bases. Germline CDR1 is MNHEY and CDR2 is SVGAGI. This CDR3 spans 16 amino acids. The trim removed 0 bases at V and 2 bases at J, leaving 6 bases unmatched. The CDR3 loop reads CASSYSGQGLPYEQYF. As DNA, the CDR3 is TGTGCCAGCAGTTACTCCGGACAGGGATTACCCTACGAGCAGTACTTC.

The chain couples TRBV2 to TRBJ2-3; 7 positions match TRBD2. CDR1 SNHLY and CDR2 FYNNEI come from the germline V gene. The CDR3 is 16 amino acids. J was trimmed by 2 bases and V by 0 bases; bases with no gene match: 5. The CDR3 DNA is TGTGCCAGCAGTGAAGCGTACGGGGGGTACACAGATACGCAGTATTTT. Translation: CASSEAYGGYTDTQYF.

The chain uses TRBV27 and TRBJ2-2, with D possibly being TRBD1 (5 bases). With 7 bases removed from V and 0 bases from J, the gap between germline ends came to 12 bases. Germline values: CDR1 MNHEY, CDR2 SMNVEV (reference sequence). The CDR3 runs to 15 residues. CDR3 bases: TGTGCCAGCAAGGGGTCCGCGGCGAACACCGGGGAGCTGTTTTTT. This sequence encodes CASKGSAANTGELFF.

V and J are TRBV4-1 and TRBJ2-1, with a possible D match to TRBD2 (5 bases). The CDR3 consists of 17 residues. Germline-derived CDR1 and CDR2 are MGHRA and YSYEKL. V shed 0 bases and J shed 6 bases, with 18 bases lying between them. The CDR3 coding sequence is TGCGCCAGCAGCCAAGAAGGTCTAGGGAGCCCTTTCAATGAGCAGTTCTTC. It specifies CASSQEGLGSPFNEQFF.

The chain is built from TRBV15 and TRBJ1-2, with TRBD1 identical over 10 bases. V dropped 3 bases and J dropped 5; count of bases not matched to a gene: 9. CDR1 and CDR2 from the germline V gene are LNHNV and YYDKDF (reference sequence). The CDR3 covers 16 residues. CDR3 residues: CATSRTTGQGLYGYTF. In DNA, the CDR3 is TGTGCCACCAGCAGGACCACGGGACAGGGGTTGTATGGCTACACCTTC.

The chain links TRBV4-1 to TRBJ1-4; D gene uncertain. Germline-derived CDR1 and CDR2 are MGHRA and YSYEKL. V gave up 0 bases and J gave up 1 base, with 9 bases separating them. This CDR3 comprises 16 residues. The DNA of the CDR3 is TGCGCCAGCAGCCAAGATCGATGGCAAACTAATGAAAAACTGTTTTTT. Protein product: CASSQDRWQTNEKLFF.

CDR3 DNA sequence: TGTGCCAGCAGGGGCGGGGGGGCAGTTGGCTACACCTTC. This encodes CASRGGGAVGYTF. J is TRBJ1-2 and V is TRBV6-5; D possibly corresponds to TRBD1 (6 bases). The length of the CDR3 is 13 residues. Deletions cut 6 bases from V and 7 bases from J, with 15 bases between. Germline assignment: CDR1 MNHEY and CDR2 SVGAGI.

The CDR3: CASSFRTSGSTDTQYF. The CDR3, as DNA: TGTGCCAGCAGTTTTCGGACTAGCGGGTCCACAGATACGCAGTATTTT. This chain links TRBV27 with TRBJ2-3, with 11 bases matching TRBD2. Trimming removed 3 bases from V and 2 bases from J; junction bases left unmatched: 4. Germline V gene data show CDR1 as MNHEY and CDR2 as SMNVEV (reference sequence). This CDR3 is 16 amino acids long.

This clone has only one observation. The chain is built from TRBV29-1 and TRBJ1-2, with no clear D. V lost 6 bases and J 6 bases, leaving 11 bases between the germline ends. This CDR3 is 11 amino acids long. CDR1 is SQVTM and CDR2 is ANQGSEA in the germline V gene. CDR3 coding DNA: TGCAGCGTGCTTTGGGCGAATGGCTACACCTTC. Translated, it gives CSVLWANGYTF.

This clone appeared once. V usage is TRBV18 and J usage is TRBJ2-5; 9 bases match TRBD2. The CDR3 has 17 residues. Looked up from germline, CDR1 is KGHSH and CDR2 is LQKENI. The V segment lost 3 bases and the J segment 2 bases; nucleotides outside the gene matches: 10. In DNA form, the CDR3 reads TGTGCCAGCTCACCCCCTGGCGGGAGGGGATTTCAAGAGACCCAGTACTTC. It is translated as CASSPPGGRGFQETQYF.

The chain joins TRBV5-1 to TRBJ2-7; the D is unclear. Germline CDR1 and CDR2: SGHRS and YFSETQ. The V end was cut by 2 bases, the J end by 4 bases, with 10 bases between. CDR3 length: 13 residues. The CDR3 loop is CASSFSNTYEQYF. CDR3 DNA: TGCGCCAGCAGCTTCTCCAACACATACGAGCAGTACTTC.

The V call is TRBV28, the J call TRBJ2-5; 9 positions agree with TRBD1. CDR1 is MDHEN and CDR2 is SYDVKM in the germline V gene. V was pared by 3 bases and J by 0 bases, with 2 bases of the junction left unmatched. The CDR3 runs to 15 residues. The CDR3, as DNA: TGTGCCAGCAGTTTGGGACAGGGAGACCAAGAGACCCAGTACTTC. It translates to CASSLGQGDQETQYF.

CDR3 residues: CAIMRTGGSYEQYF. CDR3 bases: TGTGCCATCATGAGAACAGGGGGATCCTACGAGCAGTACTTC. The V gene is TRBV10-3, the J gene TRBJ2-7, with 8 bases lining up with TRBD1. The junction had 6 bases not matched to a gene; V was cut back by 7 bases and J by 1 base. CDR3 size: 14 residues. Germline V lookup: CDR1 ENHRY, CDR2 SYGVKD.

This sequence joins TRBV5-6 and TRBJ1-1; D might be TRBD1 (6 bases). This CDR3 region has 14 residues. Germline V gives CDR1 SGHDT, CDR2 YYEEEE. V lost 2 bases, J lost 9 bases, and 17 bases lay in between. CDR3 region: CASSLQGAGTQAFF. DNA of the CDR3: TGTGCCAGCAGCTTACAGGGCGCTGGTACTCAAGCTTTCTTT.

The chain joins TRBV9 to TRBJ2-1; possible D gene TRBD1, 7 bases. Germline-derived CDR1 and CDR2 are SGDLS and YYNGEE. This CDR3 comprises 14 residues. The V end lost 6 bases, the J end lost 6 bases, and 16 bases lay between the germline ends. CDR3: CASTRGDAGNEQFF. The CDR3 DNA is TGTGCCAGCACCAGGGGGGATGCCGGCAATGAGCAGTTCTTC. The full variable domain, its missing parts supplied by reference TRBV9 and TRBJ2-1, is DSGVTQTPKHLITATGQRVTLRCSPRSGDLSVYWYQQSLDQGLQFLIQYYNGEERAKGNILERFSAQQFPDLHSELNLSSLELGDSALYFCASTRGDAGNEQFFGPGTRLTVL.

V is TRBV6-5 and J is TRBJ2-1; 9 positions agree with TRBD1. CDR3 size: 14 residues. CDR1 and CDR2 (germline): MNHEY, SVGAGI. Unmatched junction bases numbered 7, after V lost 5 bases and J lost 8 bases. The CDR3 DNA sequence: TGTGCCAGCAGTACCAACAGGGGGCCCCATGAGCAGTTCTTC. This gives the protein CASSTNRGPHEQFF.

The chain is built from TRBV7-9 and TRBJ2-2, with D uncertain. With 2 bases removed from V and 4 bases from J, the gap between germline ends came to 17 bases. The germline gives CDR1 SEHNR, CDR2 FQNEAQ (reference sequence). There are 17 residues in the CDR3. The CDR3 protein is CASSLRGASPPTGELFF. DNA for the CDR3: TGTGCCAGCAGCTTACGAGGAGCAAGCCCCCCCACCGGGGAGCTGTTTTTT.

This clone has a handful of counts. At one boundary the junction diverges from the germline segment, which might be a read error. The chain links TRBV5-4 to TRBJ1-3; 7 nucleotides line up with TRBD1. The CDR3 contains 14 residues. Germline V gene sequence: CDR1 SGHNT, CDR2 YYREEE (reference sequence). CDR3 DNA sequence: TGTGCCAGCAGCTCCGTCGGGACAGAAGGCAGGGCAAATTTT. Amino acids: CASSSVGTEGRANF.

V is TRBV4-1 and J is TRBJ1-6; unclear D gene. Germline V lookup: CDR1 MGHRA, CDR2 YSYEKL. The CDR3 runs 18 residues. V lost 0 bases to trimming and J lost 0 bases, with 12 bases between them. CDR3 DNA: TGCGCCAGCAGCCAAGATCCGGCAGCTAGCTCCTATAATTCACCCCTCCACTTT. Its protein is CASSQDPAASSYNSPLHF.

CDR3 sequence: CASSFRGANVLTF. The CDR3 coding sequence is TGTGCCAGCAGTTTTCGGGGGGCCAACGTCCTGACTTTC. The rearrangement uses TRBV27 and TRBJ2-6; the D is unclear. Per the germline V gene, CDR1 is MNHEY and CDR2 is SMNVEV (reference sequence). The CDR3 length is 13 residues. Trimming took 3 bases from V and 4 from J, leaving 4 bases between them. Complete variable domain (other parts from reference TRBV27 and TRBJ2-6): EAQVTQNPRYLITVTGKKLTVTCSQNMNHEYMSWYRQDPGLGLRQIYYSMNVEVTDKGDVPEGYKVSRKEKRNFPLILESPSPNQTSLYFCASSFRGANVLTFGAGSRLTVL.

The chain is built from TRBV11-2 and TRBJ2-5, with 10 bases identical to TRBD2. CDR1 is SGHAT, CDR2 FQNNGV, per germline. CDR3 length: 18 amino acids. Trimming cost V 3 bases and J 1 base; bases outside gene matches: 11. CDR3 region: CASSFRVAGGTGQETQYF. For the CDR3, the DNA is TGTGCCAGCAGCTTTCGGGTAGCGGGAGGAACCGGCCAAGAGACCCAGTACTTC.

This sequence joins TRBV7-6 and TRBJ2-7; tentative D call: TRBD1 (6 bases). The CDR3 sequence is 14 residues long. In germline, CDR1 is SGHVS, CDR2 FNYEAQ. V lost 1 base and J 8 bases, leaving 15 bases between the germline ends. The CDR3 protein is CASSLEATGVQQYF. The DNA of the CDR3 is TGTGCCAGCAGCTTAGAGGCGACAGGCGTGCAGCAGTACTTC.

This clone came up a few times. This chain connects TRBV4-1 to TRBJ2-3; D call uncertain. Trimming pared 1 base from V and 3 bases from J, leaving 17 bases between. Germline V gene sequence: CDR1 MGHRA, CDR2 YSYEKL. The CDR3 contains 17 residues. CDR3 bases: TGCGCCAGCAGCCAAGTGTCCACACCTGACTTGACAGATACGCAGTATTTT. This sequence encodes CASSQVSTPDLTDTQYF.

The chain joins TRBV29-1 to TRBJ2-3, with 11 nucleotides matching TRBD2. Germline V lookup: CDR1 SQVTM, CDR2 ANQGSEA. With 4 bases clipped from V and 1 base from J, the junction kept 4 bases outside the gene matches. This CDR3 is built from 15 residues. The CDR3 loop is CSVARLAGRTDTQYF. CDR3 sequence (DNA): TGCAGCGTTGCCCGACTAGCGGGGCGCACAGATACGCAGTATTTT.

The rearrangement uses TRBV30 and TRBJ1-2; perhaps TRBD1 as D (5 bases). The germline CDR1 and CDR2 sequences are GTSNPN and SVGIG (reference sequence). The CDR3 consists of 16 residues. V was shortened by 0 bases and J by 6 bases, with 20 bases between the two germline ends. Here the CDR3 reads CAWSVREGMAANGYTF. CDR3 nucleotide sequence: TGTGCCTGGAGTGTACGGGAGGGGATGGCTGCAAATGGCTACACCTTC.